This T cell receptor beta chain was found in a study of blood T cell repertoires in COVID-19 (dated by TCRdb to 2020 to 2022). As for the study more broadly: Collaborator samples came from the United States, Italy and Spain and covered acute and convalescent phases of COVID-19. The samples were drawn from two sources: the first 160 participants of the ongoing ImmuneRACE study, and 950 to 1,500 subjects contributed by 6 global collaborators. The prospective study material was composed of cDNA or gDNA derived from T cells, B-cell-depleted T cells, or PBMCs. Subjects who had been exposed to COVID-19, were actively infected with it, or had recovered from it provided the deeply sampled blood TCRbeta repertoires that made up the dataset. The repertoires were released in a freely available public database meant as a resource for research on the immune response to SARS-CoV-2. Sample metadata almost always included a de-identified subject ID, COVID-19 status, age in years and sex. Where available, HLA class I and class II types were taken from metadata supplied by the sample provider and were not determined by assay-based typing.

TCRbeta CDR3 regions were amplified from genomic DNA using the immunoSEQ Assay, a bias-controlled multiplex PCR. In the original analysis: The number of nucleated cells in each sample was estimated by amplification of reference gene primers within the assay. To quantify the absolute abundance of each unique TCRbeta CDR3 rearrangement, sequence reads were collapsed and filtered. For each sample, productive Simpson clonality was calculated by taking the square root of Simpson's diversity index across productive rearrangements. Drawn from immuneACCESS, this table holds only the in-frame rearrangements with V and J called that TCRdb kept. Clones are partly lost; checked studies trace under half to an unresolved V gene and leave the rest unexplained. The DNA gave D and trimming, while V, J and clone size come from that table. This sample holds fewer than 150,000 clones; roughly 90% were observed only once. In total, the top ten clones hold 10% to 13% of the sample.

The collaborating institutions used their own protocols to collect whole blood in K2EDTA tubes. For TCRbeta analysis, collaborator samples were shipped as frozen whole blood, as isolated PBMCs, or as DNA extracted from either sample type. The research as a whole found: How much clinical and demographic metadata was included differed by source and by participant, and the metadata was provided uncurated.

Regarding this clone: Its antigen remains unidentified. It has no much larger one-base neighbor in the sample; base qualities were not kept.

The sequenced sample was peripheral blood. This TCR was recovered from a man aged 50-59 years with active or convalescent COVID-19.

The CDR3 has the sequence CASSHPTGWNTEAFF. The DNA sequence reads TGTGCCAGCAGCCACCCGACAGGTTGGAACACTGAAGCTTTCTTT. The chain couples TRBV7-8 to TRBJ1-1; a tentative D match to TRBD1 spans 6 bases. Looking up the germline V gene yields CDR1 SGHVS and CDR2 FQNEAQ. Trimming costs V 5 bases and J 1 base, and their ends lie 14 bases apart. Inclusive of the bounding cysteine and phenylalanine, the CDR3 is 15 residues long. The DNA shown is the 45-base CDR3, in frame from base 1. Extended through the reference TRBV7-8 and TRBJ1-1 proteins, this CDR3 yields the full variable domain: GAGVSQSPRYKVAKRGQDVALRCDPISGHVSLFWYQQALGQGPEFLTYFQNEAQLDKSGLPSDRFFAERPEGSVSTLKIQRTQQEDSAVYLCASSHPTGWNTEAFFGQGTRLTVV.